This T cell receptor (beta chain) was recovered during a study of blood T cell repertoires in COVID-19. Repertoires were generated with immunoSEQ multiplex PCR, while TCRdb's copy carries only in-frame clones and drops some. The sample holds some 57,000 clones, under 90% seen once. This CDR3 has 15 amino acids. The J segment lost 5 bases and the V segment lost 6 bases, leaving 10 bases of the junction unmatched. Germline V gives CDR1 MDHEN, CDR2 SYDVKM. The receptor was isolated from a man older than 75 with COVID-19, enrolled during active disease. The J gene is TRBJ1-1, the V gene TRBV28; 9 positions match TRBD1. What was sequenced was peripheral blood. CDR3 DNA: TGTGCCAGCAGCTTGGGGGACAGGGATGTGACTGAAGCTTTCTTT. Protein sequence: CASSLGDRDVTEAFF. Based on the CDR3 plus reference TRBV28 and TRBJ1-1, the full variable domain is DVKVTQSSRYLVKRTGEKVFLECVQDMDHENMFWYRQDPGLGLRLIYFSYDVKMKEKGDIPEGYSVSREKKERFSLILESASTNQTSMYLCASSLGDRDVTEAFFGQGTRLTVV.